These T cell receptor beta chains were read from a single sample in a study of blood T cell repertoires in COVID-19. TCRdb keeps only in-frame clones here, not all; method: immunoSEQ multiplex PCR. The data show 65,000 to 70,000 clones, 65% to 90% seen once. Sequenced material: peripheral blood. These receptor sequences come from a woman aged 60-75 years with acute or convalescent COVID-19. The CDR3 runs from the conserved cysteine through the conserved F or W. Each record gives: D gene, clone size, V gene, J gene, CDR3 protein, CDR3 DNA. A D gene is named only where the DNA matches it firmly. Rows may omit the clone size; those that give it use once, few, many or a size class.

D gene: .; clone size: .; V gene: TRBV2; J gene: TRBJ1-2; CDR3 protein: CASSVDNGSGGYTF; CDR3 DNA: TGTGCCAGCAGTGTGGACAACGGGTCGGGTGGCTACACCTTC
D gene: .; clone size: .; V gene: TRBV9; J gene: TRBJ2-7; CDR3 protein: CASSVTPGTYEQYF; CDR3 DNA: TGTGCCAGCAGCGTGACCCCGGGGACCTACGAGCAGTACTTC
D gene: .; clone size: .; V gene: TRBV18; J gene: TRBJ1-5; CDR3 protein: CASSPAGNQPQHF; CDR3 DNA: TGTGCCAGCTCACCGGCAGGGAACCAGCCCCAGCATTTT
D gene: TRBD1; clone size: .; V gene: TRBV5-1; J gene: TRBJ2-2; CDR3 protein: CASSFRDRVIPGELFF; CDR3 DNA: TGCGCCAGCAGCTTTCGGGACAGGGTCATCCCCGGGGAGCTGTTTTTT
D gene: TRBD1; clone size: .; V gene: TRBV7-6; J gene: TRBJ2-7; CDR3 protein: CASSLTATGTGGDYEQYF; CDR3 DNA: TGTGCCAGCAGCTTAACAGCTACCGGGACAGGAGGTGACTACGAGCAGTACTTC
D gene: TRBD1; clone size: .; V gene: TRBV5-4; J gene: TRBJ1-2; CDR3 protein: CASSLRFTGGVRTYGYTF; CDR3 DNA: TGTGCCAGCAGCTTGAGATTTACAGGGGGCGTTCGTACCTATGGCTACACCTTC
D gene: TRBD1; clone size: few; V gene: TRBV19; J gene: TRBJ1-5; CDR3 protein: CATRQGRNQPQHF; CDR3 DNA: TGTGCCACCAGACAGGGTCGGAATCAGCCCCAGCATTTT
D gene: .; clone size: .; V gene: TRBV5-1; J gene: TRBJ1-2; CDR3 protein: CASSLDRTDGYTF; CDR3 DNA: TGCGCCAGCAGCTTGGACAGGACGGATGGCTACACCTTC
D gene: TRBD2; clone size: .; V gene: TRBV9; J gene: TRBJ2-1; CDR3 protein: CASSVYGLEFNEQFF; CDR3 DNA: TGTGCCAGCAGCGTATATGGACTAGAGTTCAATGAGCAGTTCTTC
D gene: .; clone size: few; V gene: TRBV19; J gene: TRBJ1-5; CDR3 protein: CASSTGAGNQPQHF; CDR3 DNA: TGTGCCAGTAGTACAGGGGCAGGTAATCAGCCCCAGCATTTT
D gene: .; clone size: .; V gene: TRBV29-1; J gene: TRBJ2-7; CDR3 protein: CSVVYMASSYEQYF; CDR3 DNA: TGCAGCGTTGTATATATGGCTAGCTCCTACGAGCAGTACTTC
D gene: .; clone size: .; V gene: TRBV9; J gene: TRBJ2-1; CDR3 protein: CASSVRDNEQFF; CDR3 DNA: TGTGCCAGCAGCGTGCGGGACAATGAGCAGTTCTTC
D gene: TRBD1; clone size: once; V gene: TRBV3-1/TRBV3-2; J gene: TRBJ1-2; CDR3 protein: CASSRAPTGAPYGYTF; CDR3 DNA: TGTGCCAGCAGCCGGGCGCCGACAGGGGCTCCCTATGGCTACACCTTC
D gene: TRBD1; clone size: .; V gene: TRBV28; J gene: TRBJ1-2; CDR3 protein: CASSHGQGVGNYGYTF; CDR3 DNA: TGTGCCAGCAGTCACGGACAGGGGGTCGGAAACTATGGCTACACCTTC
D gene: .; clone size: .; V gene: TRBV5-1; J gene: TRBJ1-4; CDR3 protein: CASSLEDGGEKLFF; CDR3 DNA: TGCGCCAGCAGCTTGGAGGATGGCGGTGAAAAACTGTTTTTT
D gene: TRBD1; clone size: .; V gene: TRBV7-2; J gene: TRBJ1-6; CDR3 protein: CASSSRQGSYNSPLHF; CDR3 DNA: TGTGCCAGCAGCTCAAGACAGGGCTCCTATAATTCACCCCTCCACTTT